Listed below are T cell receptor beta chains from one sample, sequenced in a study of OX40 agonist ivuxolimab in advanced cancers. Method: immunoSEQ multiplex PCR; TCRdb's copy keeps in-frame clones and lacks some. The sample carries roughly 80,000 clones, 75% to 90% recorded once. Specimen: CD4+ or CD8+ T cells sorted from blood, collected in a trial of the OX40 agonist ivuxolimab. These receptor sequences come from an adult with an advanced solid tumor such as melanoma, head and neck, liver or kidney cancer. CDR3s leave out the opening cysteine and the closing phenylalanine or tryptophan. The order of the fields is D gene, V gene, CDR3 protein. A D gene is named only where the DNA matches it firmly.

TRBD1,TRBV13,ASGKGGSANEKLF
.,TRBV28,ASSFYREAF
.,TRBV7-6,ASSLASSYNEQF
.,TRBV27,ASSPIQGPQH
TRBD1,TRBV28,ASSLVTGGDEKLF
.,TRBV5-1,ASSQGLYNEQF
TRBD2,TRBV19,ASSIRTSGREASEQY
.,TRBV6-5,ASSLWAGDSPLH
.,TRBV4-2,ASSQTTKEGSPLH
.,TRBV6-1,ASTPSLQTEAF
.,TRBV5-6,ASSSPGANVLT
.,TRBV7-6,ASSLEPNTEAF
.,TRBV7-9,ASSPGVSNYGYT
.,TRBV28,ASTWPGDQPQH
.,TRBV30,AWKRPGTLEAF
TRBD2,TRBV28,ASRSGGSADTQY
TRBD2,TRBV5-1,ATSPLAGTNTGELF
.,TRBV5-1,ASSSKIDYGYT
TRBD2,TRBV19,ASRTSSGRASGELF
.,TRBV6-6,ASSYSVTEQY
.,TRBV19,ASSLPGAPHNEQF
TRBD2,TRBV19,ASSIDGLAGGRTGELF
.,TRBV28,ASSLSGMNTEAF
TRBD2,TRBV7-3,ASSQAGDETQY
TRBD1,TRBV19,ARTGGAVRQPQH
.,TRBV5-1,ASSLEQGSAEAF
.,TRBV30,AWSGGSPDEQY
.,TRBV20-1,SASRGGEQF
.,TRBV28,ASSLSSRTDTQY
.,TRBV9,ASSVDGRGPNEQF
.,TRBV7-6,ASSLAVRRQETQY
.,TRBV5-1,ASSLTGTWSSLH
.,TRBV6-1,ASRVDSNYGYT
.,TRBV5-4,ASSLAGAASSYEQY
TRBD1,TRBV19,ASSIGSQGAGNQPQH
TRBD2,TRBV7-2,ASSFPGGDTQY
.,TRBV19,ASTRGGFQPQH